This TCR beta chain was obtained from a study of blood T cell repertoires in COVID-19. Study-level information: Donors in the United States, Italy and Spain gave samples during acute or convalescent COVID-19.

Clones were sequenced by immunoSEQ multiplex PCR, and TCRdb holds only the in-frame ones, with some missing. The table records hundreds of thousands of clones, around 85% of them present only once. In this sample, this clone turned up once. Sequenced material: PBMCs or T cells enriched from blood (not recorded which). The clonotype comes from a woman aged 30 to 39 who had been exposed to COVID-19.

CDR3 residues: CASRTGAETQYF. CDR3 bases: TGTGCCAGCAGGACTGGGGCGGAGACCCAGTACTTC. The chain couples TRBV3-1 (or the pseudogene TRBV3-2) to TRBJ2-5, with D perhaps TRBD1 (5 bases). Per the germline V gene, CDR1 is LGHDT and CDR2 is YNNKEL (reference sequence). The CDR3 is 12 amino acids. V was cut by 6 bases and J by 5 bases, with 10 bases left in between.